What follows is one T cell receptor beta chain and its context. What it binds is unknown. The data stem from a study of blood T cells in healthy people across ages. Study results and caveats: Percentage of naive T cells showed a strong correlation with TCR beta diversity. Unsorted PBMCs prevented conclusive naive versus antigen-experienced comparison.

Germline loops: CDR1 MNHEY, CDR2 SVGEGT. The CDR3 spans 15 residues. Trimming removed 0 bases from V and 2 bases from J, with 10 bases in between. For the second PCR, which ran for about 6 to 12 cycles, a sample-barcoded 5' primer and a J-beta primer mix were used. Every sample returned 2.5 million or more CDR3-containing paired-end reads. TCRdb independently ran MiXCR on the 5' RACE reads; one entry per CDR3 protein. This table has 650,000 to 1,000,000 distinct CDR3 sequences, about 37% appearing once. This clonotype was sampled from a man aged 18 to 30 in good health. V gene TRBV6-2 or TRBV6-3 combines with J gene TRBJ2-5, with D unclear. The sequenced material came from blood. The CDR3 DNA follows: TGTGCCAGCAGTTACTCGAGTCCACCTCAAGAGACCCAGTACTTC. Translated: CASSYSSPPQETQYF.